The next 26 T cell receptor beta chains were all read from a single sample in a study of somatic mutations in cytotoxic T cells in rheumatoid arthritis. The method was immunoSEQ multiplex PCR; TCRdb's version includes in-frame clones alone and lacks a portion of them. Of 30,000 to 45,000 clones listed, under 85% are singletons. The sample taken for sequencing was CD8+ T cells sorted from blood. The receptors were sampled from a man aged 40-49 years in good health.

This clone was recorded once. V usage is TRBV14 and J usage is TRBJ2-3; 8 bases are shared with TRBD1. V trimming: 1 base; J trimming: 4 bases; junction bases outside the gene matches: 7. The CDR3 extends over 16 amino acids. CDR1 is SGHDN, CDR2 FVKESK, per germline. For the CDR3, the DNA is TGTGCCAGCAGCCAAGTGCAGTCAGGGGGCGCAGATACGCAGTATTTT. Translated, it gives CASSQVQSGGADTQYF.

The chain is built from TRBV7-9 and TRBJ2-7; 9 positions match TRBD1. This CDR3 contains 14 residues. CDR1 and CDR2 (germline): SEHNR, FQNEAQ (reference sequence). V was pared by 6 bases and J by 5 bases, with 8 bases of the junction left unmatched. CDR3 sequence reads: CASSSTGGSDEQYF. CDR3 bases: TGTGCCAGCAGTTCTACAGGGGGCTCGGACGAGCAGTACTTC.

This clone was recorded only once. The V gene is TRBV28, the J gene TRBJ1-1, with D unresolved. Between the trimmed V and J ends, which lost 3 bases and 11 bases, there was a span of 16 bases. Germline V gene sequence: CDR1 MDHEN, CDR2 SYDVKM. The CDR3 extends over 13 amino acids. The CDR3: CASSFMSGTAAFF. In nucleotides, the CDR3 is TGTGCCAGCAGTTTTATGTCGGGCACGGCGGCTTTCTTT.

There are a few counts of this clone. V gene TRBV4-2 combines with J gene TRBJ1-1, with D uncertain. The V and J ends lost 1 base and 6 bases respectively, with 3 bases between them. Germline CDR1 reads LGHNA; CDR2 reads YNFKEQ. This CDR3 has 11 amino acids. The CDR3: CASSQGAEAFF. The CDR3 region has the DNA TGTGCCAGCAGCCAAGGTGCTGAAGCTTTCTTT.

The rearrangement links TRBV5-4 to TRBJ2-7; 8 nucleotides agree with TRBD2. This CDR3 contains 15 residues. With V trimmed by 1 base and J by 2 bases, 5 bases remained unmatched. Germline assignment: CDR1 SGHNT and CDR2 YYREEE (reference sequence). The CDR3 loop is CASSLWGGGPYEQYF. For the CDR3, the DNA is TGTGCCAGCAGCTTGTGGGGCGGGGGGCCCTACGAGCAGTACTTC.

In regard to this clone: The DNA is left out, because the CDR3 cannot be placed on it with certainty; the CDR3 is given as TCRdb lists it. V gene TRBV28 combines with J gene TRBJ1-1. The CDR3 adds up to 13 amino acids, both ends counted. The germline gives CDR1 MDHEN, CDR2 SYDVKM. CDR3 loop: CASSFLENTEAFF.

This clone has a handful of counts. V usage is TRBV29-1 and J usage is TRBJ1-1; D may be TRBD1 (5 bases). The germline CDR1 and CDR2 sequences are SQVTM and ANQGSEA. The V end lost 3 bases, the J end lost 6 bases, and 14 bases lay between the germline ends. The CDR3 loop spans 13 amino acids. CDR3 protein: CSVEGGESSEAFF. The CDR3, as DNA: TGCAGCGTTGAGGGAGGGGAGAGTTCTGAAGCTTTCTTT. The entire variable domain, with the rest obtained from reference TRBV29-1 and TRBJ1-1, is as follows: SAVISQKPSRDICQRGTSLTIQCQVDSQVTMMFWYRQQPGQSLTLIATANQGSEATYESGFVIDKFPISRPNLTFSTLTVSNMSPEDSSIYLCSVEGGESSEAFFGQGTRLTVV.

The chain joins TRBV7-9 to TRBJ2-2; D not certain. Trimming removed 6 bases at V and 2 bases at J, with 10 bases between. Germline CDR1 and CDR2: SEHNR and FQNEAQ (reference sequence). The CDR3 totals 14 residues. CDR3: CASSYKRNTGELFF. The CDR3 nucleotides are TGTGCCAGCAGTTATAAAAGAAACACCGGGGAGCTGTTTTTT.

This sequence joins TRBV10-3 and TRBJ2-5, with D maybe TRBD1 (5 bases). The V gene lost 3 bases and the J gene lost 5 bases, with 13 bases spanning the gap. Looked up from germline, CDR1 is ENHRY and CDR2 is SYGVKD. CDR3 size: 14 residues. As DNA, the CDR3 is TGTGCCATCAGTGAACAGTCCCACAGGGAGACCCAGTACTTC. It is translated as CAISEQSHRETQYF.

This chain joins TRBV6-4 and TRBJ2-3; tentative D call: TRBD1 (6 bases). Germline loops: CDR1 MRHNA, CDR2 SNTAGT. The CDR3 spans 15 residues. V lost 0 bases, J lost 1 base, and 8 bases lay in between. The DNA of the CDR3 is TGTGCCAGCAGTGACTCGTCAGGGGGCACAGATACGCAGTATTTT. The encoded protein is CASSDSSGGTDTQYF.

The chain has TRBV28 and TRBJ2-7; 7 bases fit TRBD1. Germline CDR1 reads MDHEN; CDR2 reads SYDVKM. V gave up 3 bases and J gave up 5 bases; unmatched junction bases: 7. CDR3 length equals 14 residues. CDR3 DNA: TGTGCCAGCAGTTTCCCGACAGGGTGGAACGAGCAGTACTTC. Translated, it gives CASSFPTGWNEQYF.

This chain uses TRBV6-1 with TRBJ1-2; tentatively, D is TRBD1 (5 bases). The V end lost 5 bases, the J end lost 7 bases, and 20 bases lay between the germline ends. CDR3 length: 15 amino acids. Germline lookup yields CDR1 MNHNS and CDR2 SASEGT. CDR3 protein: CASSLALNSGSGYTF. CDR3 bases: TGTGCCAGCAGTCTCGCGCTCAACTCAGGGAGTGGCTACACCTTC.

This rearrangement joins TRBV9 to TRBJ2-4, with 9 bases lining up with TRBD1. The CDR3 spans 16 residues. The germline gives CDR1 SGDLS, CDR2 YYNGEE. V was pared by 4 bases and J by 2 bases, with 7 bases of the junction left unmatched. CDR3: CASSPRQGGTKNIQYF. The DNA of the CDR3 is TGTGCCAGCAGCCCGCGACAGGGGGGAACCAAAAACATTCAGTACTTC. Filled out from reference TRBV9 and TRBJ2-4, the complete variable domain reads DSGVTQTPKHLITATGQRVTLRCSPRSGDLSVYWYQQSLDQGLQFLIQYYNGEERAKGNILERFSAQQFPDLHSELNLSSLELGDSALYFCASSPRQGGTKNIQYFGAGTRLSVL.

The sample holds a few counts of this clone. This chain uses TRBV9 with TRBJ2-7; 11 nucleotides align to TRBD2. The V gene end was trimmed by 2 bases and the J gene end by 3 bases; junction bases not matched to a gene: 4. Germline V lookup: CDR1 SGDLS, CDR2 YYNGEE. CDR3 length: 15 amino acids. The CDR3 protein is CASSVLSGRGYEQYF. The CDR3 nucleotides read TGTGCCAGCAGCGTCCTTAGCGGGAGGGGCTACGAGCAGTACTTC.

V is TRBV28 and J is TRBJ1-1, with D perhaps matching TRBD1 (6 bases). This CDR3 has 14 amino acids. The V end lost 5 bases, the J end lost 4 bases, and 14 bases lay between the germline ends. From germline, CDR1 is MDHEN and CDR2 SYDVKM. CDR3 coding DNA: TGTGCCAGCAGTAGCAGGGGTTCGAGCACTGAAGCTTTCTTT. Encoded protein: CASSSRGSSTEAFF.

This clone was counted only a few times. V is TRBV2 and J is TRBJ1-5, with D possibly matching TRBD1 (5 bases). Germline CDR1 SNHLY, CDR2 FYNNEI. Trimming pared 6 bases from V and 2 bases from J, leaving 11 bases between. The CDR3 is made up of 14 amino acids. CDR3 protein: CASRQGSGNQPQHF. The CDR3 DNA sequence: TGTGCCAGCAGGCAGGGTTCAGGCAATCAGCCCCAGCATTTT.

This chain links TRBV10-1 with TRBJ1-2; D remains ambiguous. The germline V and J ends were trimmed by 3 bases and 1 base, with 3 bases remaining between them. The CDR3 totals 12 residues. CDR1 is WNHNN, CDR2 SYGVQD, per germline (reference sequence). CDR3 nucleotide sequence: TGCGCCAGCAGTGACAGTAACTATGGCTACACCTTC. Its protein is CASSDSNYGYTF.

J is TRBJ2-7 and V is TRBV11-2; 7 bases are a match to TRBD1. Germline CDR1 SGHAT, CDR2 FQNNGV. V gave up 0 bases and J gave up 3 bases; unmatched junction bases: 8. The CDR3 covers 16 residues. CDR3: CASSLEFVGQFYEQYF. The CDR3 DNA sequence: TGTGCCAGCAGCTTAGAGTTCGTGGGACAGTTCTACGAGCAGTACTTC.

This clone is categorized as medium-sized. The CDR3 region has the DNA TGCGCCAGCAGCCCACAGCCAGGATTAGCAGATACGCAGTATTTT. Translated: CASSPQPGLADTQYF. The rearrangement uses TRBV4-1 and TRBJ2-3, with unresolved D. V gave up 4 bases and J gave up 4 bases, with 15 bases separating them. Germline V gene data show CDR1 as MGHRA and CDR2 as YSYEKL. CDR3 size: 15 residues.

DNA of the CDR3: TGTGCCAGCAGCAGGGATGCGAACACTGAAGCTTTCTTT. Its protein is CASSRDANTEAFF. The rearrangement uses TRBV7-9 and TRBJ1-1, with D unresolved. The CDR3 consists of 13 residues. V was cut by 5 bases and J by 1 base, with 8 bases left in between. Germline V gene data show CDR1 as SEHNR and CDR2 as FQNEAQ (reference sequence).

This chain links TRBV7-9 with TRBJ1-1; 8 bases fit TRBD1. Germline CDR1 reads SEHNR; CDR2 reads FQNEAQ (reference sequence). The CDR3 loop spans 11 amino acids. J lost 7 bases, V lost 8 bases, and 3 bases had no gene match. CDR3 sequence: CASAGGGEAFF. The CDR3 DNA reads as TGTGCCAGCGCAGGGGGCGGTGAAGCTTTCTTT.

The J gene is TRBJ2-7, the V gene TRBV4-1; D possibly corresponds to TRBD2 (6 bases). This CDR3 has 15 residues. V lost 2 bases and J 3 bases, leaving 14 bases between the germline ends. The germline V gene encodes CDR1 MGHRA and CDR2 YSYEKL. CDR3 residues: CASSQSPMGGYEQYF. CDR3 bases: TGCGCCAGCAGCCAAAGTCCAATGGGGGGCTACGAGCAGTACTTC.

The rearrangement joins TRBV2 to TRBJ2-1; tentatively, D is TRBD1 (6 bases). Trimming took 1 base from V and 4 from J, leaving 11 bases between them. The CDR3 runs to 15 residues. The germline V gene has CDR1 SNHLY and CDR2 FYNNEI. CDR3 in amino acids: CASSEVGDIYNEQFF. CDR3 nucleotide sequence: TGTGCCAGCAGTGAAGTGGGGGACATATACAATGAGCAGTTCTTC.

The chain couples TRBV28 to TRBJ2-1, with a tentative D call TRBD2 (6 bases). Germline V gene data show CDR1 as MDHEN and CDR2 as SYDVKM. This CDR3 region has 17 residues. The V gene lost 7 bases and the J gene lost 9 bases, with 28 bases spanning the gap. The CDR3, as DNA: TGTGCCAGCACCCTCGGCGGGGATTGGCCAACAACAGGTGAGCAGTTCTTC. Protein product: CASTLGGDWPTTGEQFF.

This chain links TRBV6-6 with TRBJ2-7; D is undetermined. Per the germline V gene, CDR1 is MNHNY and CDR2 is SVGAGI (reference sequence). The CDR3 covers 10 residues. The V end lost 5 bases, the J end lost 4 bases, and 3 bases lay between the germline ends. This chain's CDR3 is CASSKYEQYF. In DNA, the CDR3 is TGTGCCAGCAGTAAGTACGAGCAGTACTTC.

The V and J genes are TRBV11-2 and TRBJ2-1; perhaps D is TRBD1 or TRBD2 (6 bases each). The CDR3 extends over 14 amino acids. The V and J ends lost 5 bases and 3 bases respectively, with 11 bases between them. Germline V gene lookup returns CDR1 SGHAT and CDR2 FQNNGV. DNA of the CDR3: TGTGCCAGCAGCCCGGGGGCCTTCTACAATGAGCAGTTCTTC. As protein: CASSPGAFYNEQFF. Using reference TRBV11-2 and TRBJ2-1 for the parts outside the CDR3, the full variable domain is EAGVAQSPRYKIIEKRQSVAFWCNPISGHATLYWYQQILGQGPKLLIQFQNNGVVDDSQLPKDRFSAERLKGVDSTLKIQPAKLEDSAVYLCASSPGAFYNEQFFGPGTRLTVL.